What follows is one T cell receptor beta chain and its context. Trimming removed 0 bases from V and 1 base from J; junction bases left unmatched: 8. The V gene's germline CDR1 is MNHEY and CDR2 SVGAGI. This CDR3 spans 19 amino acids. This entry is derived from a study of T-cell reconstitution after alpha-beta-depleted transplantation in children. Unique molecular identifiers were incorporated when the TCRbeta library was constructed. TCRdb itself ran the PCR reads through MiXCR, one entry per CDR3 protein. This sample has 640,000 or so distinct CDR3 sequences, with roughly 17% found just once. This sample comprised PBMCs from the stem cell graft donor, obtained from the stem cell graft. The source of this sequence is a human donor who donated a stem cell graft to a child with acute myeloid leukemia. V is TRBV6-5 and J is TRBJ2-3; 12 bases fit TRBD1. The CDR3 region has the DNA TGTGCCAGCAGTTACTCTGGGACAGGGGGCTTTGATGGCACAGATACGCAGTATTTT. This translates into CASSYSGTGGFDGTDTQYF.